The rows below give T cell receptor beta chains drawn from one sample of a study of shared clonotypes between healthy human individuals. The repertoire was sequenced with immunoSEQ multiplex PCR; TCRdb's copy has only in-frame clones and lacks some. Found here are 500,000 to 700,000 clones, 85% to 95% of them singletons; the top ten hold over 0.1%. Sequencing was carried out using naive CD8+ T cells sorted from blood. The receptors here all came from a woman in her 30s in good health. Both conserved end residues are part of each CDR3. The D gene is left open where the match is weak. Only some rows state a clone size, as once, few, many or a class for expanded clones.

d_call,clone_size,v_call,j_call,cdr3_aa,cdr3_nt
NA,NA,TRBV10-3,TRBJ1-2,CAIRDPPAGGYGYTF,TGTGCCATCAGGGACCCACCCGCGGGGGGCTATGGCTACACCTTC
NA,NA,TRBV13,TRBJ2-5,CASSDEGSQETQYF,TGTGCCAGCAGCGACGAGGGTTCCCAAGAGACCCAGTACTTC
NA,NA,TRBV28,TRBJ2-1,CASSLGSEQFF,TGTGCCAGCAGTTTAGGGAGTGAGCAGTTCTTC
NA,NA,TRBV6-6,TRBJ1-4,CASRRRTETTNEKLFF,TGTGCCAGCAGGCGTCGGACAGAGACAACTAATGAAAAACTGTTTTTT
NA,once,TRBV7-8,TRBJ1-4,CASSLDQRNEKLFF,TGTGCCAGCAGCTTAGACCAAAGGAATGAAAAACTGTTTTTT
TRBD2,NA,TRBV5-6,TRBJ2-5,CASSWREGTQYF,TGTGCCAGCAGCTGGCGGGAGGGGACCCAGTACTTC
NA,NA,TRBV27,TRBJ2-7,CASSPLTDSYEQYF,TGTGCCAGCAGTCCCCTGACGGACTCCTACGAGCAGTACTTC
NA,NA,TRBV2,TRBJ1-2,CASSERQSLSPNGYTF,TGTGCCAGCAGTGAAAGACAGTCGTTATCCCCAAATGGCTACACCTTC
TRBD2,NA,TRBV13,TRBJ2-5,CASSLLGRAGETQYF,TGTGCCAGCAGCTTACTTGGGAGGGCGGGAGAGACCCAGTACTTC
NA,NA,TRBV11-2,TRBJ1-1,CASSVAENTEAFF,TGTGCCAGCAGCGTAGCAGAGAACACTGAAGCTTTCTTT
NA,NA,TRBV2,TRBJ2-5,CASSDLGGQETQYF,TGTGCCAGCAGTGACTTGGGCGGTCAGGAGACCCAGTACTTC
TRBD1,NA,TRBV28,TRBJ1-5,CASSLIGQANQPQHF,TGTGCCAGCAGTTTGATCGGACAGGCCAATCAGCCCCAGCATTTT
NA,NA,TRBV27,TRBJ1-6,CASSLWYPPETGNSPLHF,TGTGCCAGCAGTTTATGGTATCCCCCAGAAACGGGTAATTCACCCCTCCACTTT
TRBD1,NA,TRBV6-5,TRBJ2-7,CASSYSGDRSYEQYF,TGTGCCAGCAGTTACTCCGGGGACAGGTCTTACGAGCAGTACTTC
NA,NA,TRBV5-4,TRBJ1-1,CASSYRTEAFF,TGTGCCAGCAGCTACAGAACTGAAGCTTTCTTT
TRBD1,NA,TRBV7-9,TRBJ2-7,CASSPRTGGSSYEQYF,TGTGCCAGCAGCCCGCGAACAGGGGGCAGCTCCTACGAGCAGTACTTC
TRBD2,NA,TRBV10-1,TRBJ2-3,CASSEGAGGPTDTQYF,TGCGCCAGCAGTGAAGGCGCGGGAGGGCCGACAGATACGCAGTATTTT
NA,NA,TRBV9,TRBJ2-3,CASSAWGYSTDTQYF,TGTGCCAGCAGCGCTTGGGGATATAGCACAGATACGCAGTATTTT
NA,NA,TRBV29-1,TRBJ2-3,CSVNSDRMGQEDTQYF,TGCAGCGTGAACTCAGACAGGATGGGGCAAGAAGATACGCAGTATTTT
TRBD1,NA,TRBV4-1,TRBJ2-7,CASSQEGQGMNEQYF,TGCGCCAGCAGCCAAGAGGGACAGGGAATGAACGAGCAGTACTTC
NA,NA,TRBV10-3,TRBJ2-7,CAISASRDSSGEYF,TGTGCCATCAGTGCAAGCCGGGACAGTAGCGGGGAGTACTTC
TRBD1,NA,TRBV7-3,TRBJ1-5,CASSSTGGNQPQHF,TGTGCCAGCAGCTCAACAGGGGGCAATCAGCCCCAGCATTTT
NA,once,TRBV28,TRBJ1-3,CASGGPFSGNTIYF,TGTGCCAGCGGGGGCCCATTCTCTGGAAACACCATATATTTT
NA,NA,TRBV19,TRBJ1-1,CASSIVPGMNTEAFF,TGTGCCAGTAGTATAGTCCCAGGCATGAACACTGAAGCTTTCTTT
TRBD2,NA,TRBV13,TRBJ2-4,CASSLGGRAHIQYF,TGTGCCAGCAGCTTAGGCGGGAGGGCCCACATTCAGTACTTC
TRBD1,NA,TRBV5-4,TRBJ1-1,CASSWTQGGAEAFF,TGTGCCAGCAGCTGGACACAGGGGGGGGCTGAAGCTTTCTTT
NA,NA,TRBV6-5,TRBJ2-2,CASSYSGVTGELFF,TGTGCCAGCAGTTACTCGGGGGTCACCGGGGAGCTGTTTTTT
TRBD2,once,TRBV11-2,TRBJ2-1,CASSRTSGGVGDEQFF,TGTGCCAGCAGCCGAACTAGCGGAGGGGTCGGTGATGAGCAGTTCTTC
NA,NA,TRBV7-8,TRBJ2-7,CASSLARGRVSYEQYF,TGTGCCAGCAGCTTAGCGCGGGGGCGGGTCTCCTACGAGCAGTACTTC
NA,NA,TRBV28,TRBJ2-7,CASTTWDYLYEQYF,TGTGCCAGCACCACCTGGGATTACCTTTACGAGCAGTACTTC
TRBD2,few,TRBV6-4,TRBJ2-1,CASSAGVAGGVYNEQFF,TGTGCCAGCAGTGCAGGAGTAGCGGGAGGGGTTTACAATGAGCAGTTCTTC
TRBD2,NA,TRBV30,TRBJ2-1,CAWSVGLAGPYNEQFF,TGTGCCTGGAGTGTAGGGCTAGCGGGACCCTACAATGAGCAGTTCTTC
NA,once,TRBV5-4,TRBJ2-2,CASSPPGAPNTGELFF,TGTGCCAGCAGCCCGCCGGGTGCACCAAACACCGGGGAGCTGTTTTTT
NA,NA,TRBV5-1,TRBJ2-7,CASSGLDEQYF,TGCGCCAGCAGCGGGCTTGACGAGCAGTACTTC
NA,NA,TRBV19,TRBJ1-2,CASSGSDYGYTF,TGTGCCAGTAGCGGCAGCGACTATGGCTACACCTTC
NA,NA,TRBV4-2,TRBJ2-7,CASSQGGEAYEQYF,TGTGCCAGCAGCCAAGGGGGGGAGGCCTACGAGCAGTACTTC
NA,NA,TRBV28,TRBJ2-5,CASSPSRVQETQYF,TGTGCCAGCAGCCCCTCCCGGGTTCAAGAGACCCAGTACTTC
TRBD2,NA,TRBV27,TRBJ2-7,CASSPAGLAGAHEQYF,TGTGCCAGCAGTCCTGCCGGACTAGCGGGAGCCCACGAGCAGTACTTC
NA,NA,TRBV28,TRBJ2-7,CASSLRYEQYF,TGTGCCAGCAGTTTAAGGTACGAGCAGTACTTC
TRBD1,NA,TRBV27,TRBJ2-7,CATRGQGLSYEQYF,TGTGCCACACGGGGACAGGGACTGTCCTACGAGCAGTACTTC
TRBD1,NA,TRBV19,TRBJ1-1,CASSMYGRGHTEAFF,TGTGCCAGTAGTATGTATGGCAGGGGGCACACTGAAGCTTTCTTT
NA,NA,TRBV25-1,TRBJ2-1,CASGDGEQFF,TGTGCCAGCGGTGACGGTGAGCAGTTCTTC